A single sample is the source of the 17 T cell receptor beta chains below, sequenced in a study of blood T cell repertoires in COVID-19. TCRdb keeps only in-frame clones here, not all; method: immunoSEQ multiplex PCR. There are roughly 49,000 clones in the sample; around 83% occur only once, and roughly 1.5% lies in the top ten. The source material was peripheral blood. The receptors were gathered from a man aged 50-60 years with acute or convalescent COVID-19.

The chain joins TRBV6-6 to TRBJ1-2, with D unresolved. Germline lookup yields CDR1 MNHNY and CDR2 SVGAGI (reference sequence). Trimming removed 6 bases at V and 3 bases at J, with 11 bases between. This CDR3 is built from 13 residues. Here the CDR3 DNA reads TGTGCCAGCAGCCCGGAGGGATACTATGGCTACACCTTC. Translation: CASSPEGYYGYTF.

The CDR3 reads CASTPSGPTNYGYTF. DNA for the CDR3: TGTGCCAGCACCCCCTCTGGGCCAACAAACTATGGCTACACCTTC. The V call is TRBV5-4, the J call TRBJ1-2; the D is unclear. The CDR3 sequence is 15 residues long. V was cut by 6 bases and J by 2 bases, with 17 bases left in between. Germline assignment: CDR1 SGHNT and CDR2 YYREEE (reference sequence).

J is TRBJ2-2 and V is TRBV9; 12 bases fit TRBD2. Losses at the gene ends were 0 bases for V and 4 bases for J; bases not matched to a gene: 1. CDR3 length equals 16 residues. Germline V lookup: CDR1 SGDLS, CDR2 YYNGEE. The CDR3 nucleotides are TGTGCCAGCAGCGTAGCACTAGCGGGAGGCACCGGGGAGCTGTTTTTT. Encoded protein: CASSVALAGGTGELFF.

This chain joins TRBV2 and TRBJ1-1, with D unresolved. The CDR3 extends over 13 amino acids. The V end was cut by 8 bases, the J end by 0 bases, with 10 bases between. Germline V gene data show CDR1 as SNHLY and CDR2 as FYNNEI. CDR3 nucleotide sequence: TGTGCCAGCGGTGGAGGGATGAACACTGAAGCTTTCTTT. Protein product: CASGGGMNTEAFF. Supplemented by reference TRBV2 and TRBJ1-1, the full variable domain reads EPEVTQTPSHQVTQMGQEVILRCVPISNHLYFYWYRQILGQKVEFLVSFYNNEISEKSEIFDDQFSVERPDGSNFTLKIRSTKLEDSAMYFCASGGGMNTEAFFGQGTRLTVV.

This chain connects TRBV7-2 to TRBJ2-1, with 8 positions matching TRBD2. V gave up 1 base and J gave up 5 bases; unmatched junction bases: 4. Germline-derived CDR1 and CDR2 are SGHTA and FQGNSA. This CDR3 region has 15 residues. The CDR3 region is CASSLVFGRDNEQFF. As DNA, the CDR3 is TGTGCCAGCAGCTTAGTCTTCGGGAGGGACAATGAGCAGTTCTTC.

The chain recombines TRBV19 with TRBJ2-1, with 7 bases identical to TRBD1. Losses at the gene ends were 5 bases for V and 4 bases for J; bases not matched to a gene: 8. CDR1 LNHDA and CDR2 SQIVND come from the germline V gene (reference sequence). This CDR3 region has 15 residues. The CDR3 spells CASSPTGLGYNEQFF. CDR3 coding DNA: TGTGCCAGTAGTCCGACAGGGCTGGGGTACAATGAGCAGTTCTTC.

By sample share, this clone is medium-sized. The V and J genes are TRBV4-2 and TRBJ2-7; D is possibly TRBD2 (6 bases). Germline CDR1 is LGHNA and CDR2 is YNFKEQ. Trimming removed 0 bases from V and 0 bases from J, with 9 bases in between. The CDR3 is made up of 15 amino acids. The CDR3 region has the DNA TGTGCCAGCAGCCAAGATGGAGGGGTCTCCTACGAGCAGTACTTC. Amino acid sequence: CASSQDGGVSYEQYF.

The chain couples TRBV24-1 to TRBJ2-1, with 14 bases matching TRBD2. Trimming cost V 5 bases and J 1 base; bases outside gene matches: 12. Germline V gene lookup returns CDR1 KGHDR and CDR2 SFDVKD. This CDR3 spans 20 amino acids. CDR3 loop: CATSVPPPGLAGVSYNEQFF. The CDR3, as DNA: TGTGCCACCAGTGTACCTCCTCCGGGACTAGCGGGAGTATCCTACAATGAGCAGTTCTTC.

CDR3 in amino acids: CASSPFTGTTNEQYF. CDR3 in DNA: TGTGCCAGCTCACCATTTACCGGGACAACGAACGAGCAGTACTTC. The chain links TRBV18 to TRBJ2-7; maybe TRBD1 (6 bases). The length of the CDR3 is 15 residues. V lost 2 bases and J 5 bases, leaving 16 bases between the germline ends. Germline V gene lookup returns CDR1 KGHSH and CDR2 LQKENI.

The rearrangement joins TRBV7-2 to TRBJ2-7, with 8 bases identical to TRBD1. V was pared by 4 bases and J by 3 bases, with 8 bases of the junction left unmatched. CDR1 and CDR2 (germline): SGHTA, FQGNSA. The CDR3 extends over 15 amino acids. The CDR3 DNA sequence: TGTGCCAGCAGCTCCAGCGTCGGGACAGGCTACGAGCAGTACTTC. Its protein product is CASSSSVGTGYEQYF.

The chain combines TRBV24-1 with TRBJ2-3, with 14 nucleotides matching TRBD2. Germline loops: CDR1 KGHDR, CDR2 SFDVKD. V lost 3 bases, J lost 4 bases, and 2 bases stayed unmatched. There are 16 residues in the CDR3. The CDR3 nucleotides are TGTGCCACCAGTGATGCGACTAGCGGGGGGGCAGATACGCAGTATTTT. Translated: CATSDATSGGADTQYF.

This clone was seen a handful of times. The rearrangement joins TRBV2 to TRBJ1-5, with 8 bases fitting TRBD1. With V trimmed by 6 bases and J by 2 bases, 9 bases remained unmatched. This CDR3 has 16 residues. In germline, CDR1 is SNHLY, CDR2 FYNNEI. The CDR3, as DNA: TGTGCCAGCAGAGAGGACAGGGCCCCAGGCAATCAGCCCCAGCATTTT. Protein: CASREDRAPGNQPQHF.

The CDR3 nucleotides are TGTGCCACCAGTTTTCTCACTGAGCTGTTTTTT. Translated, it gives CATSFLTELFF. The chain joins TRBV24-1 to TRBJ2-2; D ambiguous. The germline CDR1 and CDR2 sequences are KGHDR and SFDVKD. CDR3 length: 11 residues. The ends were cut back, 6 bases at V and 11 bases at J, with 9 bases in the middle.

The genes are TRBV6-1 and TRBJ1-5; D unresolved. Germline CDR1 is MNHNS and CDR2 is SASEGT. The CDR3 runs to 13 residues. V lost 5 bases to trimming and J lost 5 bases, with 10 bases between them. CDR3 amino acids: CASSSYADQPQHF. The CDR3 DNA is TGTGCCAGCAGTTCGTATGCGGATCAGCCCCAGCATTTT.

CDR3 sequence: CASSPFEGLTEAFF. In DNA, the CDR3 is TGTGCCAGCTCACCATTTGAGGGTTTGACTGAAGCTTTCTTT. The chain has TRBV18 and TRBJ1-1; no reliable D call. There are 14 residues in the CDR3. Trimming removed 2 bases from V and 5 bases from J, with 12 bases in between. CDR1 KGHSH and CDR2 LQKENI come from the germline V gene.

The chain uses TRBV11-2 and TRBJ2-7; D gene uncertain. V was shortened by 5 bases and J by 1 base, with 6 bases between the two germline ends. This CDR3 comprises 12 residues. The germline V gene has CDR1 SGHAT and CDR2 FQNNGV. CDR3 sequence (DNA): TGTGCCAGCAGCCAGGTATCCTACGAGCAGTACTTC. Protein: CASSQVSYEQYF.

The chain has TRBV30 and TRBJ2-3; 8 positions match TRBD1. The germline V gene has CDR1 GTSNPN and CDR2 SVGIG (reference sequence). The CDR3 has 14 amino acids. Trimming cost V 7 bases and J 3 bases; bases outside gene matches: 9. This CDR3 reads CASSDRETTDTQYF. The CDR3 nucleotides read TGTGCCTCCTCGGACAGGGAAACTACAGATACGCAGTATTTT.